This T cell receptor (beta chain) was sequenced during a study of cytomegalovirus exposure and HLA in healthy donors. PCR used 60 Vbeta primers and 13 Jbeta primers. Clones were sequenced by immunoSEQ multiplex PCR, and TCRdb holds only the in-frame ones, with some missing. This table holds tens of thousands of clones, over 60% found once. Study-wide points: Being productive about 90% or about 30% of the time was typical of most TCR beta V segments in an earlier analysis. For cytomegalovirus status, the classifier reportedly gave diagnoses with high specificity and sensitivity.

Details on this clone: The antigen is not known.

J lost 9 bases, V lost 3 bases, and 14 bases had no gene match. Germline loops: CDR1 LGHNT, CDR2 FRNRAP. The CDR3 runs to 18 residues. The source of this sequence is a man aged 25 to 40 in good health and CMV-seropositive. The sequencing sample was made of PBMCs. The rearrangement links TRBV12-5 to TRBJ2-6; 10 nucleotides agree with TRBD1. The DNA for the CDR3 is TGTGCTAGTGGTTTCGTCCGGGACAGGGGAAGTGTTGTCAACGTCCTGACTTTC. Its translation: CASGFVRDRGSVVNVLTF.